This T cell receptor (beta chain) was captured in a study of T-cell reconstitution after alpha-beta-depleted transplantation in children. Whole-study findings and limits: Reported findings indicate that, about two months after transplant, alpha-beta T cells came from several hundred expanded clones, which were derived from non-depleted graft cells. Some patients' high day-60 TCRbeta diversity was attributed to recipient cells surviving conditioning.

The length of the CDR3 is 15 residues. The ends were cut back, 5 bases at V and 6 bases at J, with 17 bases in the middle. A TCRbeta library incorporating unique molecular identifiers was prepared. TCRdb ran MiXCR on the PCR reads and lists one entry per CDR3 protein. The profile shows under 250,000 distinct CDR3 sequences, approximately 24% of them singletons. This clonotype was found many times. The antigen is unknown. V is TRBV12-3 or TRBV12-4 and J is TRBJ1-5; weak D call: TRBD1 (6 bases). The sequence came from a female patient aged 2-9 years who had a stem cell transplant for congenital amegakaryocytic thrombocytopenia, so the T cells may come from the graft donor. The input for sequencing was PBMCs, mostly from graft donor cells, taken 360 days after TCRalphabeta/CD19-depleted stem cell transplant. In DNA, the CDR3 is TGTGCCAGCAGTGCATTCTCAGGGGTTAGTCAGCCCCAGCATTTT. Encoded protein: CASSAFSGVSQPQHF.